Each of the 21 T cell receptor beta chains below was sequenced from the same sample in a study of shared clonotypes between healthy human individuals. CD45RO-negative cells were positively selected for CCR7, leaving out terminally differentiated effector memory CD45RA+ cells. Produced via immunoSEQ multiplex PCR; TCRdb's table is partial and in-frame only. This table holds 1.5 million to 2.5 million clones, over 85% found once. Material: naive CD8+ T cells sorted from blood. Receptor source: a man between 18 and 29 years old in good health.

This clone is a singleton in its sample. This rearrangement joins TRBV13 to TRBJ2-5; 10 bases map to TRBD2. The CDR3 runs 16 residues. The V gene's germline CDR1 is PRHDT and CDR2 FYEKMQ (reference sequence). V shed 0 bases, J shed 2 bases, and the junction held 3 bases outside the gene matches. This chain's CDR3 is CASSLGGLAAQETQYF. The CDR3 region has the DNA TGTGCCAGCAGCTTAGGAGGACTAGCGGCGCAAGAGACCCAGTACTTC.

The CDR3 is CASSLVSGYSLFF. The CDR3 DNA is TGTGCCAGCAGCTTAGTTAGCGGATACTCGTTGTTCTTC. The chain links TRBV11-2 to TRBJ2-1, with D perhaps TRBD2 (6 bases). V was trimmed by 1 base and J by 15 bases, leaving 16 bases between them. Germline V gene lookup returns CDR1 SGHAT and CDR2 FQNNGV. This CDR3 comprises 13 residues.

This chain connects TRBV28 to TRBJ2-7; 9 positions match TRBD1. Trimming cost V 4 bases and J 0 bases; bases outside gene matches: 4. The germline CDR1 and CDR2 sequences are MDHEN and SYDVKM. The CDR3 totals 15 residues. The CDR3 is CASSWGTGFSYEQYF. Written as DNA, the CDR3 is TGTGCCAGCAGTTGGGGGACAGGGTTCTCCTACGAGCAGTACTTC.

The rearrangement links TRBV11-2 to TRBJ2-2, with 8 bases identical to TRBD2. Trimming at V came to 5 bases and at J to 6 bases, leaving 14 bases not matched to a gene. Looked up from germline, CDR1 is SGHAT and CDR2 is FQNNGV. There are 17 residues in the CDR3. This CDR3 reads CASSLTRGSGEPGELFF. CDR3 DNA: TGTGCCAGCAGCCTTACTCGGGGTAGCGGGGAACCCGGGGAGCTGTTTTTT.

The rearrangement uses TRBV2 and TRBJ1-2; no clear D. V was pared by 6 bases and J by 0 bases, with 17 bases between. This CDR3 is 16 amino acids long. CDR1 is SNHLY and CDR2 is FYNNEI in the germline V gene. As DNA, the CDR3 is TGTGCCAGCAGCCCTACACAGCAATCTACTAACTATGGCTACACCTTC. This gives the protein CASSPTQQSTNYGYTF.

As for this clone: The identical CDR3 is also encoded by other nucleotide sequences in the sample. Here the CDR3 DNA reads TGTGCCAGCAGTCTAGGGACAGGGGTTTACGAGCAGTACTTC. Its translation: CASSLGTGVYEQYF. J is TRBJ2-7 and V is TRBV27, with 10 bases aligning to TRBD1. The CDR3 is 14 amino acids. The germline gives CDR1 MNHEY, CDR2 SMNVEV (reference sequence). Losses at the gene ends were 5 bases for V and 4 bases for J; bases not matched to a gene: 5.

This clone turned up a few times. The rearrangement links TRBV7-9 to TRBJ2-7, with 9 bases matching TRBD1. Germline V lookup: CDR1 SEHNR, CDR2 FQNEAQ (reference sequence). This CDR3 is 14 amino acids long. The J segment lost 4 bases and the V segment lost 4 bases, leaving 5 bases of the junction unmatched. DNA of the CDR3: TGTGCCAGCAGCTGGGACAGGGCGACTTACGAGCAGTACTTC. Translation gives CASSWDRATYEQYF.

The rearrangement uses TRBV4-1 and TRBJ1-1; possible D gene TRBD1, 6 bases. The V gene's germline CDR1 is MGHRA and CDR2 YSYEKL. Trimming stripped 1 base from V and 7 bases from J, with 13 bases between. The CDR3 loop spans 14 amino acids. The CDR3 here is CASSQVGTLFEAFF. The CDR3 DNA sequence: TGCGCCAGCAGCCAAGTGGGGACACTTTTTGAAGCTTTCTTT.

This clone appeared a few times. CDR3 amino acids: CASSPRQGAGYGYTF. As DNA, the CDR3 is TGTGCCAGCAGTCCACGACAGGGGGCAGGCTATGGCTACACCTTC. The rearrangement links TRBV27 to TRBJ1-2, with TRBD1 matching over 10 bases. Germline CDR1 reads MNHEY; CDR2 reads SMNVEV (reference sequence). The CDR3 has 15 amino acids. Trimming removed 5 bases from V and 4 bases from J; junction bases left unmatched: 7.

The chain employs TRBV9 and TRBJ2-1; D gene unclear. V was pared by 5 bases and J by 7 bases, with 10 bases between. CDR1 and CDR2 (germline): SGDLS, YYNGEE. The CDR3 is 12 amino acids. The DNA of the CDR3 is TGTGCCAGCAGTGGCGTGGGGAATGAGCAGTTCTTC. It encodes CASSGVGNEQFF. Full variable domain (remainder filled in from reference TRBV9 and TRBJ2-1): DSGVTQTPKHLITATGQRVTLRCSPRSGDLSVYWYQQSLDQGLQFLIQYYNGEERAKGNILERFSAQQFPDLHSELNLSSLELGDSALYFCASSGVGNEQFFGPGTRLTVL.

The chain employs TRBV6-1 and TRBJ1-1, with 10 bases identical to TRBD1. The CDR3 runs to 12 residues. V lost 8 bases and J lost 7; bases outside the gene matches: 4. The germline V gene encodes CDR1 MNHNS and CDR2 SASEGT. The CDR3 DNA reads TGTGCCAGCTCGACAGGGGGCAGTGAAGCTTTCTTT. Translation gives CASSTGGSEAFF.

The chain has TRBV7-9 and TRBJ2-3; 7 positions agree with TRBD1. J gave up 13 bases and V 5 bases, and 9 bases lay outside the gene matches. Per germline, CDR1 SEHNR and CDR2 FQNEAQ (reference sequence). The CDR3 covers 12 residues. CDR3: CASSTLDDREYF. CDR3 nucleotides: TGTGCCAGCAGCACCCTCGACGACAGGGAGTATTTT.

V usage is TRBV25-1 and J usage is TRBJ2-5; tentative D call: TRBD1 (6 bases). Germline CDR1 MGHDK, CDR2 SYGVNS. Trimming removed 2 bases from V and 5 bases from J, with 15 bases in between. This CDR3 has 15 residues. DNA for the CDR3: TGTGCCAGCAGTGAACCGGGACAATGGGAGGAGACCCAGTACTTC. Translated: CASSEPGQWEETQYF. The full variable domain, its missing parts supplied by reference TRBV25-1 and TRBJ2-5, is EADIYQTPRYLVIGTGKKITLECSQTMGHDKMYWYQQDPGMELHLIHYSYGVNSTEKGDLSSESTVSRIRTEHFPLTLESARPSHTSQYLCASSEPGQWEETQYFGPGTRLLVL.

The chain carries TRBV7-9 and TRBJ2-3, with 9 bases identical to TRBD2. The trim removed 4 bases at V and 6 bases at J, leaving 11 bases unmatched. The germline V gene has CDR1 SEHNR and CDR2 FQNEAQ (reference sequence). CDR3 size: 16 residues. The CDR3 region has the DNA TGTGCCAGCAGCTCCACGGCGGGAGGGCCGTTTGATACGCAGTATTTT. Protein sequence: CASSSTAGGPFDTQYF.

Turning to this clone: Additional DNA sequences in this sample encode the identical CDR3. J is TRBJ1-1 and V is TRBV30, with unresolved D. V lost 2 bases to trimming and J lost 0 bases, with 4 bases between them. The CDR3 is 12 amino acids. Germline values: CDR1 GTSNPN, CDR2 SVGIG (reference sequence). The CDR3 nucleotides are TGTGCCTGGAGTCCGATGAACACTGAAGCTTTCTTT. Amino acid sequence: CAWSPMNTEAFF.

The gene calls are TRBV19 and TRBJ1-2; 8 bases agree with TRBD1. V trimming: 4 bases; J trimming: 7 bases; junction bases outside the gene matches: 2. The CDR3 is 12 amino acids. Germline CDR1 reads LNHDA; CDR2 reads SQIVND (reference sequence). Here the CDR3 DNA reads TGTGCCAGTAGTACAGGGGGCTTTGGCTACACCTTC. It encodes CASSTGGFGYTF. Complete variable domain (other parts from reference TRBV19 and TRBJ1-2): DGGITQSPKYLFRKEGQNVTLSCEQNLNHDAMYWYRQDPGQGLRLIYYSQIVNDFQKGDIAEGYSVSREKKESFPLTVTSAQKNPTAFYLCASSTGGFGYTFGSGTRLTVV.

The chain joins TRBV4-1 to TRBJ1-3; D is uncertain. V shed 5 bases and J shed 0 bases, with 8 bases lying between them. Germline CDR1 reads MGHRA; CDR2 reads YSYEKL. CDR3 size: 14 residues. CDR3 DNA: TGCGCCAGCAGCGCTCGGAACTCTGGAAACACCATATATTTT. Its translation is CASSARNSGNTIYF.

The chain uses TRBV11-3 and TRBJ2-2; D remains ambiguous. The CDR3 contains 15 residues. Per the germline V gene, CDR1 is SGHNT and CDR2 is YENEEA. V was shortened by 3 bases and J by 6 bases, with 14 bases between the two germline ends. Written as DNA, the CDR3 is TGTGCCAGCAGCTTCGGTCCGGGTTCGGCCGGGGAGCTGTTTTTT. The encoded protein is CASSFGPGSAGELFF.

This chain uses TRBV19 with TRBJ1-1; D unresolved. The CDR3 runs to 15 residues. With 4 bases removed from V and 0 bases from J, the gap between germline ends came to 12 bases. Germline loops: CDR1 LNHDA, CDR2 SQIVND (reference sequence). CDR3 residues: CASSSRTGMNTEAFF. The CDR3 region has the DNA TGTGCCAGTAGTAGCCGTACTGGGATGAACACTGAAGCTTTCTTT.

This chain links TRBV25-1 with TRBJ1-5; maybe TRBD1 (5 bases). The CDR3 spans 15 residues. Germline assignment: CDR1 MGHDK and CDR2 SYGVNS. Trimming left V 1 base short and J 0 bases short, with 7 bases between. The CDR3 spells CASSEWGSSNQPQHF. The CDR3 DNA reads TGTGCCAGCAGTGAATGGGGGTCTAGCAATCAGCCCCAGCATTTT.

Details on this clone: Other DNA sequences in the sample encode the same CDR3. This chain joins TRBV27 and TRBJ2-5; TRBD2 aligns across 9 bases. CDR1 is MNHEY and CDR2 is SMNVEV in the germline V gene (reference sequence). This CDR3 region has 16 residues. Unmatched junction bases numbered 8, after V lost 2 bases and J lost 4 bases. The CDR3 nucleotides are TGTGCCAGCAGTTTACTTGCGGGAGGGCCAAGAGAGACCCAGTACTTC. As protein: CASSLLAGGPRETQYF.